The 11 T cell receptor beta chains in this list originate from one sample, sequenced in a study of blood T cell repertoires in COVID-19. This table comes from immunoSEQ multiplex PCR, and its TCRdb copy is limited to in-frame clones, with some not included. The data contain around 150,000 clones, approximately 80% of them singletons. Sequenced input: peripheral blood. The receptors here all came from a man aged 70 or older with acute or convalescent COVID-19.

This CDR3 reads CASSLGRGTVPNTGELFF. DNA of the CDR3: TGTGCCAGCAGCTTAGGGCGCGGGACCGTCCCTAACACCGGGGAGCTGTTTTTT. The chain carries TRBV5-6 and TRBJ2-2, with D possibly being TRBD2 (6 bases). The V end was cut by 2 bases, the J end by 2 bases, with 19 bases between. From germline, CDR1 is SGHDT and CDR2 YYEEEE. The CDR3 sequence is 18 residues long.

The table lists this clone with a few counts. This chain links TRBV12-3 or TRBV12-4 with TRBJ2-7, with D maybe TRBD2 (5 bases). Deletions cut 3 bases from V and 3 bases from J, with 9 bases between. This CDR3 is built from 13 residues. As DNA, the CDR3 is TGTGCCAGCAGTTTCTGGAGGAGCTACGAGCAGTACTTC. It encodes CASSFWRSYEQYF.

The J gene is TRBJ1-5, the V gene TRBV15; possible D gene TRBD1, 5 bases. The CDR3 runs 16 residues. The ends were cut back, 1 base at V and 5 bases at J, with 15 bases in the middle. CDR1 and CDR2 (germline): LNHNV, YYDKDF (reference sequence). Here the CDR3 reads CATSRGSRGRDQPQHF. The CDR3 DNA follows: TGTGCCACCAGCAGAGGATCAAGGGGTCGAGATCAGCCCCAGCATTTT.

The chain links TRBV6-2 or TRBV6-3 to TRBJ2-5, with D perhaps TRBD1 (5 bases). V was trimmed by 3 bases and J by 2 bases, leaving 13 bases between them. CDR1 is MNHEY and CDR2 is SVGEGT in the germline V gene. The CDR3 is 15 residues long. The DNA of the CDR3 is TGTGCCAGCAGTTATGCAGGGCAGAGGCAAGAGACCCAGTACTTC. Translating gives CASSYAGQRQETQYF.

This sequence joins TRBV13 and TRBJ1-3; 8 nucleotides match TRBD1. From germline, CDR1 is PRHDT and CDR2 FYEKMQ (reference sequence). This CDR3 is 13 amino acids long. V lost 7 bases to trimming and J lost 7 bases; unmatched junction nucleotides: 6. CDR3 coding DNA: TGTGCCAGCACCACGAACAGGGGGAACACCATATATTTT. Translation: CASTTNRGNTIYF.

The V gene is TRBV2, the J gene TRBJ1-6, with 9 positions matching TRBD1. Looked up from germline, CDR1 is SNHLY and CDR2 is FYNNEI. CDR3 size: 14 residues. V shed 6 bases and J 8 bases; nucleotides not matched to a gene: 5. The CDR3 nucleotides are TGTGCCAGCAGCCAGGACAGGGGTTATTCACCCCTCCACTTT. Translation gives CASSQDRGYSPLHF.

The sample holds a few counts of this clone. The chain couples TRBV9 to TRBJ1-5, with 7 bases lining up with TRBD1. V lost 3 bases and J lost 1; bases outside the gene matches: 16. The CDR3 runs to 19 residues. Germline CDR1 reads SGDLS; CDR2 reads YYNGEE. The CDR3 is CASSGKRTGLSISNQPQHF. CDR3 coding DNA: TGTGCCAGCAGCGGTAAACGGACAGGCCTCAGTATCAGCAATCAGCCCCAGCATTTT. The full variable domain, rest sourced from reference TRBV9 and TRBJ1-5, is DSGVTQTPKHLITATGQRVTLRCSPRSGDLSVYWYQQSLDQGLQFLIQYYNGEERAKGNILERFSAQQFPDLHSELNLSSLELGDSALYFCASSGKRTGLSISNQPQHFGDGTRLSIL.

The gene calls are TRBV10-1 and TRBJ1-2; the match to TRBD1 covers 8 bases. CDR3 length equals 14 residues. J gave up 6 bases and V 10 bases, and 13 bases lay outside the gene matches. Germline V gene data show CDR1 as WNHNN and CDR2 as SYGVQD (reference sequence). The CDR3 DNA reads TGCGCCACCCTAAGCACCTGGACAGGGAATGGCTACACCTTC. Amino acids: CATLSTWTGNGYTF.

The count of this clone is one. V gene TRBV10-3 combines with J gene TRBJ2-3; 13 bases fit TRBD2. After removal of 8 bases from V and 3 bases from J, the junction contained 5 bases not matched to a gene. This CDR3 spans 15 amino acids. Germline V lookup: CDR1 ENHRY, CDR2 SYGVKD. As DNA, the CDR3 is TGTGCCATCGCCGGACTAGCGGGAGTAACAGATACGCAGTATTTT. Amino acids: CAIAGLAGVTDTQYF.

This rearrangement joins TRBV9 to TRBJ2-1; the match to TRBD2 covers 8 bases. Germline V gene lookup returns CDR1 SGDLS and CDR2 YYNGEE. V lost 0 bases and J lost 6; bases outside the gene matches: 11. The CDR3 extends over 17 amino acids. CDR3 DNA: TGTGCCAGCAGCGTAGATGGAGGGGGACTAGGGATCAATGAGCAGTTCTTC. Translated: CASSVDGGGLGINEQFF.

The V gene is TRBV3-1 (or the pseudogene TRBV3-2), the J gene TRBJ2-1; D is ambiguous. Trimming removed 1 base at V and 9 bases at J, with 4 bases between. The length of the CDR3 is 11 residues. Germline CDR1 and CDR2: LGHDT and YNNKEL (reference sequence). CDR3 sequence reads: CASSQVGEQFF. CDR3 bases: TGTGCCAGCAGCCAAGTCGGTGAGCAGTTCTTC.